This T cell receptor (beta chain) was retrieved from a study of blood T cells in healthy people across ages. Primers used in a second PCR of roughly 6 to 12 cycles were a sample-barcoded 5' primer and a J-beta primer mix. TCRdb re-called the 5' RACE reads with MiXCR, one entry per CDR3 protein. The sample contains around 1.5 million distinct CDR3 sequences, approximately 60% of which appear only once. This TCR derives from a man aged 18 to 30 in good health. Source material: blood.

Written as DNA, the CDR3 is TGCGCCAGCACCAGGGACGGACACACAGGGGATCAGTACTTC. Amino acids: CASTRDGHTGDQYF. This chain joins TRBV5-1 and TRBJ2-7; 7 nucleotides align to TRBD1. There are 14 residues in the CDR3. Looked up from germline, CDR1 is SGHRS and CDR2 is YFSETQ. The ends lost 6 bases at V and 10 bases at J; junction bases unmatched: 16. Full variable domain (missing parts from reference TRBV5-1 and TRBJ2-7): KAGVTQTPRYLIKTRGQQVTLSCSPISGHRSVSWYQQTPGQGLQFLFEYFSETQRNKGNFPGRFSGRQFSNSRSEMNVSTLELGDSALYLCASTRDGHTGDQYFGPGTRLTVT.